This T cell receptor (beta chain) was obtained from a study of shared clonotypes between healthy human individuals. Study results and limitations: The generation probabilities recorded for non-shared clonotypes fell below those of clonotypes shared by all four donors. Generally, estimated richness proved larger in naive subsets than it did in memory subsets. The sole specimen, blood, was sampled, and tissue repertoires likely differ.

CDR1 is SGHTA and CDR2 is FQGNSA in the germline V gene. This CDR3 is built from 14 residues. The V gene lost 3 bases and the J gene lost 2 bases, with 10 bases spanning the gap. As regards this clone: Its matching antigen is unknown.

Here immunoSEQ multiplex PCR was the method, and the copy in TCRdb shows in-frame clones only, minus some. The table shows over a million clones, with around 78% occurring only once. The rearrangement uses TRBV7-2 and TRBJ1-1; TRBD1 might be the D (6 bases). This TCR was recovered from a man between 18 and 29 years old in good health. Some clones in this sample may be carry-over from other donors' samples. The sample consisted of memory CD4+ T cells from PBMCs. Subset meaning: CD45RA-negative fraction. The CDR3 sequence is CASSLTGPNTEAFF. The CDR3 bases are TGTGCCAGCAGCTTGACAGGCCCTAACACTGAAGCTTTCTTT.